These 18 T cell receptor beta chains share one sample of origin, sequenced in a study of cytomegalovirus exposure and HLA in healthy donors. Primers for the PCR totalled 60 Vbeta and 13 Jbeta. Clones were sequenced by immunoSEQ multiplex PCR, and TCRdb holds only the in-frame ones, with some missing. The sample holds roughly 200,000 clones, roughly 84% seen once. Sequenced sample: PBMCs. Receptors were obtained from a middle-aged man in good health and CMV-seronegative.

V and J are TRBV15 and TRBJ2-2; the match to TRBD1 covers 12 bases. The CDR3 runs to 18 residues. V shed 1 base, J shed 1 base, and the junction held 4 bases outside the gene matches. CDR1 and CDR2 from the germline V gene are LNHNV and YYDKDF (reference sequence). CDR3 protein: CATSRGGQGARNTGELFF. CDR3 DNA: TGTGCCACCAGCAGAGGGGGACAGGGGGCGCGGAACACCGGGGAGCTGTTTTTT.

The sample holds a few counts of this clone. The chain recombines TRBV11-2 with TRBJ2-7; 7 bases agree with TRBD1. V lost 5 bases to trimming and J lost 3 bases; unmatched junction nucleotides: 7. In germline, CDR1 is SGHAT, CDR2 FQNNGV. The CDR3 covers 14 residues. The CDR3 is CASSVSGTVYEQYF. In nucleotides, the CDR3 is TGTGCCAGCAGCGTCTCCGGGACAGTCTACGAGCAGTACTTC.

The chain uses TRBV2 and TRBJ1-1; weak D call: TRBD1 (6 bases). The germline CDR1 and CDR2 sequences are SNHLY and FYNNEI. Trimming took off 2 bases at V and 6 bases at J, with 16 bases between the two ends. This CDR3 has 15 residues. CDR3 DNA sequence: TGTGCCAGCAGTGAAATCTGGGGGCGAGAGCCTGAAGCTTTCTTT. Translating gives CASSEIWGREPEAFF.

The V and J genes are TRBV25-1 and TRBJ1-4; D may be TRBD1 (5 bases). The CDR3 covers 14 residues. Between the trimmed V and J ends, which lost 3 bases and 8 bases, there was a span of 13 bases. Germline V gene sequence: CDR1 MGHDK, CDR2 SYGVNS. The CDR3 loop reads CASSDSRVAEKLFF. CDR3 nucleotide sequence: TGTGCCAGCAGTGACTCCAGGGTAGCAGAAAAACTGTTTTTT.

V usage is TRBV15 and J usage is TRBJ2-1; 10 nucleotides line up with TRBD2. J gave up 5 bases and V 0 bases, and 7 bases lay outside the gene matches. Germline CDR1 LNHNV, CDR2 YYDKDF (reference sequence). This CDR3 contains 17 residues. This chain's CDR3 is CATSRDSASGSNNEQFF. As DNA, the CDR3 is TGTGCCACCAGCAGAGATTCCGCTAGCGGGAGTAACAATGAGCAGTTCTTC.

The chain has TRBV5-1 and TRBJ2-1; TRBD2 agrees at 8 bases. After removal of 2 bases from V and 3 bases from J, the junction contained 7 bases not matched to a gene. The germline V gene encodes CDR1 SGHRS and CDR2 YFSETQ. This CDR3 comprises 16 residues. The CDR3 coding sequence is TGCGCCAGCAGCTTCCAACTAGCGGTTTTCTACAATGAGCAGTTCTTC. This translates into CASSFQLAVFYNEQFF.

This clone was detected only a few times. The chain has TRBV28 and TRBJ2-7, with D possibly matching TRBD1 (6 bases). CDR1 is MDHEN and CDR2 is SYDVKM in the germline V gene. Trimming left V 1 base short and J 0 bases short, with 19 bases between. The CDR3 totals 18 residues. Here the CDR3 reads CASSLLLPTGWSSYEQYF. The CDR3 DNA reads TGTGCCAGCAGTTTATTACTCCCCACAGGGTGGAGCTCCTACGAGCAGTACTTC.

The sample holds a few counts of this clone. The chain couples TRBV9 to TRBJ1-3; tentatively, D is TRBD1 (5 bases). The germline V gene has CDR1 SGDLS and CDR2 YYNGEE. The CDR3 is made up of 16 amino acids. The V and J ends lost 3 bases and 0 bases respectively, with 13 bases between them. The CDR3: CASSARATTSGNTIYF. CDR3 sequence (DNA): TGTGCCAGCAGCGCCAGGGCCACCACCTCTGGAAACACCATATATTTT.

V usage is TRBV28 and J usage is TRBJ1-5; maybe TRBD1 (5 bases). Trimming took off 1 base at V and 5 bases at J, with 9 bases between the two ends. The CDR3 consists of 14 residues. CDR1 is MDHEN, CDR2 SYDVKM, per germline. DNA of the CDR3: TGTGCCAGCAGTTTATACAGGAAATATCAGCCCCAGCATTTT. Translating gives CASSLYRKYQPQHF.

This clone showed up just once. The chain uses TRBV28 and TRBJ2-7; D unclear. Trimming cost V 5 bases and J 3 bases, with 5 bases left between them. This CDR3 has 11 amino acids. Germline CDR1 reads MDHEN; CDR2 reads SYDVKM. CDR3 sequence (DNA): TGTGCCAGCAGTCCCTTCTACGAGCAGTACTTC. Protein product: CASSPFYEQYF.

The chain carries TRBV28 and TRBJ2-7; 12 bases agree with TRBD2. CDR3 length: 15 residues. After removal of 3 bases from V and 6 bases from J, the junction contained 6 bases not matched to a gene. Germline loops: CDR1 MDHEN, CDR2 SYDVKM. For the CDR3, the DNA is TGTGCCAGCAGTTTCCCCGCTAGCGGGAGGGGCGAGCAGTACTTC. Translated, it gives CASSFPASGRGEQYF.

The gene calls are TRBV5-4 and TRBJ2-2; TRBD2 might be the D (6 bases). Trimming shortened V by 4 bases and J by 1 base, and 11 bases separated the two germline ends. This CDR3 region has 15 residues. Germline lookup yields CDR1 SGHNT and CDR2 YYREEE (reference sequence). CDR3 nucleotides: TGTGCCAGCAGCCTGGGACTCCTGAACACCGGGGAGCTGTTTTTT. Residues: CASSLGLLNTGELFF.

The chain combines TRBV9 with TRBJ2-2, with TRBD2 as a possible D gene (5 bases). CDR1 SGDLS and CDR2 YYNGEE come from the germline V gene. The V gene lost 4 bases and the J gene lost 7 bases, with 20 bases spanning the gap. This CDR3 has 16 amino acids. The CDR3: CASSRLSGRGHGELFF. The DNA for the CDR3 is TGTGCCAGCAGCCGTTTGAGCGGTAGAGGCCACGGGGAGCTGTTTTTT.

The chain has TRBV6-1 and TRBJ2-7; possibly TRBD2 for D (5 bases). CDR1 MNHNS and CDR2 SASEGT come from the germline V gene. V was pared by 5 bases and J by 4 bases, with 15 bases between. The length of the CDR3 is 14 residues. CDR3 nucleotide sequence: TGTGCCAGCAGTTTTGATCTATGGAGGTACGAGCAGTACTTC. Translation: CASSFDLWRYEQYF.

The CDR3 loop reads CASSPGTQRYEQYF. CDR3 nucleotides: TGTGCCAGCTCACCCGGGACACAGCGCTACGAGCAGTACTTC. The chain carries TRBV18 and TRBJ2-7; D is possibly TRBD1 (6 bases). The V gene lost 3 bases and the J gene lost 3 bases, with 12 bases spanning the gap. This CDR3 spans 14 amino acids. The germline V gene encodes CDR1 KGHSH and CDR2 LQKENI.

The sample holds a few counts of this clone. The CDR3 loop reads CASSRAVSVGQPQHF. The CDR3 DNA is TGTGCCAGTAGTAGAGCGGTCAGCGTAGGTCAGCCCCAGCATTTT. The chain carries TRBV19 and TRBJ1-5; D is uncertain. Germline V gene data show CDR1 as LNHDA and CDR2 as SQIVND (reference sequence). The CDR3 is 15 residues long. V was trimmed by 4 bases and J by 6 bases, leaving 16 bases between them.

The rearrangement joins TRBV9 to TRBJ2-3; tentative D call: TRBD2 (7 bases). The length of the CDR3 is 16 residues. Looked up from germline, CDR1 is SGDLS and CDR2 is YYNGEE. V dropped 4 bases and J dropped 2 bases, with 17 bases sitting between them. The CDR3 loop reads CASSSLGGANTDTQYF. The CDR3 region has the DNA TGTGCCAGCAGCTCCCTAGGGGGGGCGAACACAGATACGCAGTATTTT.

The chain combines TRBV6-4 with TRBJ2-6; D may be TRBD2 (6 bases). CDR1 and CDR2 from the germline V gene are MRHNA and SNTAGT. There are 19 residues in the CDR3. V dropped 2 bases and J dropped 0 bases, with 17 bases sitting between them. The CDR3 is CASSDKAVPGSSGANVLTF. The CDR3 DNA reads as TGTGCCAGCAGTGACAAGGCAGTGCCCGGGAGCTCTGGGGCCAACGTCCTGACTTTC.